This passage covers 21 T cell receptor beta chains from one sample sequenced in a study of post-analysis software for immune sequencing data (dated by TCRdb to 2014 to 2015). Study-level results and caveats: Patients showed significantly higher frequencies than controls for about five TRBV segments, among them TRBV5-6, TRBV5-1 and TRBV20-1.

The library was produced with PCR. Sequencing took place on an Illumina HiSeq 2500. Unique molecular identifiers were incorporated into TCR beta cDNA libraries to reduce PCR and sequencing biases. TCRdb itself trimmed the public reads at Q25 with fastp, ran MiXCR and retained productive beta chains. Under each unique CDR3 protein, matching rows form one entry showing the most common genes and DNA. This sample has a few hundred thousand distinct CDR3 sequences in its table, and around 31% of those were observed once. The ten largest clones take up approximately 6% of the sample. Which antigens these TCRs recognize remains unknown. The sequencing input was blood. The receptors come from a girl under 18 with multiple sclerosis.

This clonotype has ten or more counts. The chain joins TRBV29-1 to TRBJ1-5, with 7 bases fitting TRBD1. The CDR3 is made up of 16 amino acids. Germline CDR1 and CDR2: SQVTM and ANQGSEA. V was pared by 4 bases and J by 2 bases, with 11 bases of the junction left unmatched. This CDR3 reads CSVAEGGGKGNQPQHF. The DNA of the CDR3 is TGCAGCGTTGCAGAGGGAGGGGGCAAGGGCAATCAGCCCCAGCATTTT.

This clonotype was found a few times. The chain combines TRBV20-1 with TRBJ1-5; 10 positions match TRBD1. Losses at the gene ends were 6 bases for V and 5 bases for J; bases not matched to a gene: 13. Germline CDR1 is DFQATT and CDR2 is SNEGSKA (reference sequence). The CDR3 is 16 amino acids. CDR3 DNA sequence: TGCAGTGCCACAAGGACAGGGGGTTATCGTTATCAGCCCCAGCATTTT. This codes for CSATRTGGYRYQPQHF.

Many counts were recorded for this clonotype. The chain combines TRBV12-3 or TRBV12-4 with TRBJ2-1; D uncertain. Trimming cost V 1 base and J 5 bases, with 9 bases left between them. The CDR3 consists of 14 residues. The CDR3 protein is CASSLGSRDNEQFF. CDR3 nucleotide sequence: TGTGCCAGCAGTTTAGGAAGCCGGGACAATGAGCAGTTCTTC.

The CDR3 nucleotides read TGTGCCAGCAGTGACTCTGGAAACACCATATATTTT. Its protein product is CASSDSGNTIYF. This chain uses TRBV3-1 with TRBJ1-3, with D unclear. V was shortened by 6 bases and J by 0 bases, with 3 bases between the two germline ends. The CDR3 is 12 amino acids. CDR1 and CDR2 (germline): LGHDT, YNNKEL (reference sequence).

This clonotype was detected only a few times. J is TRBJ2-1 and V is TRBV10-3, with 8 bases matching TRBD2. V was clipped by 4 bases and J by 6 bases; unmatched bases: 8. CDR1 and CDR2 (germline): ENHRY, SYGVKD. The CDR3 loop spans 15 amino acids. The CDR3 sequence is CAISVTSGEVNEQFF. The CDR3 coding sequence is TGTGCCATCAGTGTTACTAGCGGAGAGGTCAATGAGCAGTTCTTC.

J is TRBJ2-1 and V is TRBV10-3, with TRBD2 identical over 7 bases. With 5 bases clipped from V and 4 bases from J, the junction kept 5 bases outside the gene matches. This CDR3 comprises 14 residues. Germline V lookup: CDR1 ENHRY, CDR2 SYGVKD. CDR3 protein: CAISPREGYNEQFF. The CDR3, as DNA: TGTGCCATCAGTCCCAGGGAGGGGTACAATGAGCAGTTCTTC.

The gene calls are TRBV24-1 and TRBJ2-1; D not resolved. V lost 3 bases and J lost 9, with 11 bases in between. This CDR3 spans 13 amino acids. The germline gives CDR1 KGHDR, CDR2 SFDVKD. CDR3 bases: TGTGCCACCAGTGATGATCTGGGGATTGAGCAGTTCTTC. Translation gives CATSDDLGIEQFF.

The rearrangement uses TRBV5-4 and TRBJ2-5; weak D call: TRBD1 (6 bases). There are 17 residues in the CDR3. Trimming removed 3 bases from V and 2 bases from J, with 20 bases in between. Germline CDR1 is SGHNT and CDR2 is YYREEE (reference sequence). The CDR3 loop reads CASSSLIDTGYQETQYF. CDR3 coding DNA: TGTGCCAGCAGCTCACTAATAGATACAGGGTATCAAGAGACCCAGTACTTC.

This clonotype has only a few counts. This chain links TRBV20-1 with TRBJ2-1; the match to TRBD2 covers 7 bases. CDR1 and CDR2 from the germline V gene are DFQATT and SNEGSKA (reference sequence). V dropped 3 bases and J dropped 7; count of bases not matched to a gene: 6. The CDR3 has 13 residues. The CDR3 DNA follows: TGCAGTGCTAGGACCCCCGGGGGGAATGAGCAGTTCTTC. Residues: CSARTPGGNEQFF.

This chain links TRBV5-5 with TRBJ1-1; TRBD1 is a possible D gene (5 bases). The CDR3 loop spans 15 amino acids. V lost 2 bases to trimming and J lost 3 bases, with 14 bases between them. The V gene's germline CDR1 is SGHKS and CDR2 YYEKEE (reference sequence). DNA of the CDR3: TGTGCCAGCAGCTTCCTACCTTTGGGGGACACTGAAGCTTTCTTT. This translates into CASSFLPLGDTEAFF.

The chain recombines TRBV28 with TRBJ1-5, with 8 nucleotides matching TRBD1. The germline V gene has CDR1 MDHEN and CDR2 SYDVKM. CDR3 length: 15 amino acids. V lost 7 bases and J lost 4; bases outside the gene matches: 9. DNA for the CDR3: TGTGCCAGCACCGTCGGACAGGGTGCAAATCAGCCCCAGCATTTT. It translates to CASTVGQGANQPQHF.

This clonotype showed up just a few times. The chain has TRBV6-6 and TRBJ2-7, with 11 bases identical to TRBD1. With the DNA end fitting TRBJ2-5 better, the J assignment may be wrong. This CDR3 is built from 15 residues. The V gene's germline CDR1 is MNHNY and CDR2 SVGAGI (reference sequence). The chain's CDR3 is CASSPPDRGHETQYF. Here the CDR3 DNA reads TGTGCCAGCAGTCCGCCGGACAGGGGGCACGAGACCCAGTACTTC.

For the CDR3, the DNA is TGTGCCACCTCGTCACAGGAGACCTACGAGCAGTACTTC. This translates into CATSSQETYEQYF. This rearrangement joins TRBV24-1 to TRBJ2-7; possible D gene TRBD1, 5 bases. Germline CDR1 and CDR2: KGHDR and SFDVKD. The CDR3 spans 13 residues. V lost 9 bases and J 2 bases, leaving 13 bases between the germline ends.

The rearrangement uses TRBV9 and TRBJ2-7; D uncertain. The V and J ends lost 0 bases and 2 bases respectively, with 12 bases between them. CDR3 length equals 15 residues. Germline assignment: CDR1 SGDLS and CDR2 YYNGEE. The CDR3 loop reads CASSVGTANTYEQYF. The CDR3 DNA sequence: TGTGCCAGCAGCGTAGGGACGGCGAACACCTACGAGCAGTACTTC. Full variable domain (remainder filled in from reference TRBV9 and TRBJ2-7): DSGVTQTPKHLITATGQRVTLRCSPRSGDLSVYWYQQSLDQGLQFLIQYYNGEERAKGNILERFSAQQFPDLHSELNLSSLELGDSALYFCASSVGTANTYEQYFGPGTRLTVT.

The chain employs TRBV20-1 and TRBJ2-5, with 7 nucleotides matching TRBD1. Germline loops: CDR1 DFQATT, CDR2 SNEGSKA (reference sequence). This CDR3 spans 13 amino acids. Trimming at V came to 5 bases and at J to 1 base, leaving 4 bases not matched to a gene. The CDR3 DNA follows: TGCAGTGCTCGGGGACAGTTCCAAGAGACCCAGTACTTC. Translated, it gives CSARGQFQETQYF.

This clonotype came up a few times. The CDR3 DNA is TGTGCCAGCAGTGTTGGTAGCGGGGCTACGCAGTATTTT. This codes for CASSVGSGATQYF. This chain uses TRBV2 with TRBJ2-3; TRBD2 aligns across 8 bases. Germline CDR1 SNHLY, CDR2 FYNNEI. Trimming cost V 4 bases and J 8 bases; bases outside gene matches: 5. The CDR3 is 13 residues long.

The CDR3 DNA follows: TGTGCCAGCAGTTTAAGGCCCCTAGGGTCGGGGGATGAGCAGTTCTTC. This translates into CASSLRPLGSGDEQFF. The chain recombines TRBV28 with TRBJ2-1; D possibly corresponds to TRBD2 (6 bases). CDR3 length: 16 residues. With 2 bases removed from V and 8 bases from J, the gap between germline ends came to 19 bases. CDR1 is MDHEN, CDR2 SYDVKM, per germline.

This clonotype was observed at least ten times. The chain joins TRBV6-5 to TRBJ2-3, with D possibly being TRBD1 or TRBD2 (5 bases each). The CDR3 is 15 amino acids. The germline V gene has CDR1 MNHEY and CDR2 SVGAGI. V was clipped by 6 bases and J by 0 bases, with 13 bases between them. The DNA of the CDR3 is TGTGCCAGCAGGCCGGGACCCACTAGCACAGATACGCAGTATTTT. Translation: CASRPGPTSTDTQYF.

The chain has TRBV20-1 and TRBJ1-1; 8 positions match TRBD1. The CDR3 consists of 14 residues. Germline lookup yields CDR1 DFQATT and CDR2 SNEGSKA (reference sequence). The ends lost 1 base at V and 5 bases at J; junction bases unmatched: 6. The CDR3 sequence: CSARVTGGLTEAFF. CDR3 bases: TGCAGTGCTAGAGTTACAGGGGGTCTGACTGAAGCTTTCTTT.

This clonotype was observed a few times. The V gene is TRBV15, the J gene TRBJ2-5, with 7 bases that match TRBD2. The length of the CDR3 is 14 residues. Germline CDR1 and CDR2: LNHNV and YYDKDF (reference sequence). V lost 4 bases, J lost 5 bases, and 7 bases stayed unmatched. This CDR3 is CATSTRAGSETQYF. The CDR3 DNA follows: TGTGCCACCAGCACGAGAGCGGGGTCGGAGACCCAGTACTTC.

This chain joins TRBV29-1 and TRBJ1-6; 10 nucleotides agree with TRBD1. The ends lost 4 bases at V and 8 bases at J; junction bases unmatched: 5. The germline V gene has CDR1 SQVTM and CDR2 ANQGSEA. CDR3 length equals 14 residues. The DNA of the CDR3 is TGCAGCGTTGCCGGGGACAGGGGAGATTCACCCCTCCACTTT. This gives the protein CSVAGDRGDSPLHF.